A selection of T cell receptor beta chains follows, all from one sample in a study of blood T cells in healthy people across ages. TCRdb passed the 5' RACE reads through MiXCR, listing each CDR3 protein once. The sample carries approximately 780,000 distinct CDR3 sequences, about a quarter recorded once. This same sample was also taken into another study, of T cells of mothers and their children.

The specimen was blood. These receptors came from a boy aged 5-17 years in good health. The CDR3 runs from the conserved cysteine through the conserved F or W. A D gene is named only where the DNA matches it firmly. A row's size may be missing; if present it is once, few, many or a size class.

d_gene	v_gene	abundance	j_gene	CDR3aa	CDR3nt
.	TRBV29-1	few	TRBJ2-5	CSVEGSRPNAGETQYF	TGCAGCGTTGAAGGGTCCAGGCCAAACGCGGGAGAGACCCAGTACTTC
TRBD1	TRBV12-5	.	TRBJ2-4	CASALELGQTKNIQYF	TGTGCTAGTGCCTTGGAGTTGGGACAGACAAAAAACATTCAGTACTTC
TRBD1	TRBV12-3/TRBV12-4	.	TRBJ2-1	CANSSRQGGHNEQFF	TGTGCCAACAGCTCCAGACAGGGGGGCCACAATGAGCAGTTCTTC
.	TRBV20-1	.	TRBJ2-1	CSAPDSFNSYDEQFF	TGCAGTGCCCCTGACTCCTTCAACTCCTACGATGAGCAGTTCTTC
.	TRBV11-2	.	TRBJ1-5	CASSLSGSGNQPQHF	TGTGCCAGCAGCTTGTCGGGGAGTGGCAATCAGCCCCAGCATTTT
TRBD1	TRBV20-1	few	TRBJ1-3	CSLPDRRGSGNTIYF	TGCAGTCTACCGGACAGGCGCGGTTCTGGAAACACCATATATTTT
TRBD1	TRBV5-6	.	TRBJ2-7	CASSLEVGQGILSEQYF	TGTGCCAGCAGCTTGGAGGTTGGACAGGGAATTTTAAGCGAGCAGTACTTC
TRBD1	TRBV28	.	TRBJ1-4	CASSSQTGGKEKLFF	TGTGCCAGCAGTTCTCAGACAGGGGGGAAGGAAAAACTGTTTTTT
.	TRBV2	many	TRBJ2-7	CASSPTAYEQYF	TGTGCCAGCAGCCCGACGGCCTACGAGCAGTACTTC
.	TRBV18	few	TRBJ1-2	CASSPREGGDYGYTF	TGTGCCAGCTCACCGCGGGAGGGAGGTGACTATGGCTACACCTTC
.	TRBV9	.	TRBJ2-2	CASSLRGGPTGELFF	TGTGCCAGCAGCCTAAGGGGTGGACCCACCGGGGAGCTGTTTTTT
.	TRBV7-8	.	TRBJ2-1	CASSLSGRGFYNEQFF	TGTGCCAGCAGCCTGTCAGGCCGGGGGTTTTACAATGAGCAGTTCTTC
TRBD1	TRBV28	few	TRBJ1-2	CASTPLGTGGADYGYTF	TGTGCCAGCACCCCCTTGGGGACAGGGGGTGCGGATTATGGCTACACCTTC
TRBD2	TRBV20-1	few	TRBJ2-3	CSARRRGGPHSTDTQYF	TGCAGTGCTAGACGGCGCGGGGGGCCTCATAGCACAGATACGCAGTATTTT
TRBD2	TRBV12-3/TRBV12-4	.	TRBJ2-1	CASRKTGGEQFF	TGTGCCAGCAGAAAGACGGGGGGTGAGCAGTTCTTC
.	TRBV12-3/TRBV12-4	.	TRBJ2-7	CASCWGGTGSYEQYF	TGTGCCAGCTGTTGGGGAGGGACAGGCTCCTACGAGCAGTACTTC
TRBD1	TRBV29-1	few	TRBJ1-3	CSAGTGGNTIYF	TGCAGCGCTGGGACAGGGGGAAACACCATATATTTT
.	TRBV6-6	.	TRBJ2-4	CASSYSFQGSPKNIQYF	TGTGCCAGCAGTTACTCGTTTCAGGGCTCCCCCAAAAACATTCAGTACTTC
.	TRBV11-3	many	TRBJ2-1	CASSFTGSYNEQFF	TGTGCCAGCAGCTTTACAGGGTCCTACAATGAGCAGTTCTTC
.	TRBV4-1	.	TRBJ1-4	CASSQEGYNEKLFF	TGCGCCAGCAGCCAGGAAGGTTATAATGAAAAACTGTTTTTT